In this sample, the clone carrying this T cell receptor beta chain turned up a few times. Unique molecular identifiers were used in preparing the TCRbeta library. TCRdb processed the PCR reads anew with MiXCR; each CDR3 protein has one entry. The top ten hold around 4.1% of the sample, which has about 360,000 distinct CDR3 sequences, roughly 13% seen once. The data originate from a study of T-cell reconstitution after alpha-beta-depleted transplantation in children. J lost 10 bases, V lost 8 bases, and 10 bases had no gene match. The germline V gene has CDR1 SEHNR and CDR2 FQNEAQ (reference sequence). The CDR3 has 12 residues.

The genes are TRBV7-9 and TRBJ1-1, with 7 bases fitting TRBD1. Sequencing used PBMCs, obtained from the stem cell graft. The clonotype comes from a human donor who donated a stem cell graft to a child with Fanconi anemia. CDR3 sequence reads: CASSEGGRRAFF. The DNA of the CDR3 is TGTGCCAGCTCCGAAGGGGGCCGAAGAGCTTTCTTT. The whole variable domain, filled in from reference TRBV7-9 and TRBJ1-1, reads DTGVSQNPRHKITKRGQNVTFRCDPISEHNRLYWYRQTLGQGPEFLTYFQNEAQLEKSRLLSDRFSAERPKGSFSTLEIQRTEQGDSAMYLCASSEGGRRAFFGQGTRLTVV.